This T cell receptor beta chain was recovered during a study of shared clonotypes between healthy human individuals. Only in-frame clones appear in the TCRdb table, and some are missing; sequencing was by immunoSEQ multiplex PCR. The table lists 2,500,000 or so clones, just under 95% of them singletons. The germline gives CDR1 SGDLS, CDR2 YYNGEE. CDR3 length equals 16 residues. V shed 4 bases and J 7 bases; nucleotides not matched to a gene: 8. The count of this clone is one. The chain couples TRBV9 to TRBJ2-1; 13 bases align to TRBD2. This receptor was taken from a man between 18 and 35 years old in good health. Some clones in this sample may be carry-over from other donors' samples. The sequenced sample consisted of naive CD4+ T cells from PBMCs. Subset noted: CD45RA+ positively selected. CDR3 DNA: TGTGCCAGCAGCTTCAGAGGGACTAGCGGGATGAATGAGCAGTTCTTC. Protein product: CASSFRGTSGMNEQFF.